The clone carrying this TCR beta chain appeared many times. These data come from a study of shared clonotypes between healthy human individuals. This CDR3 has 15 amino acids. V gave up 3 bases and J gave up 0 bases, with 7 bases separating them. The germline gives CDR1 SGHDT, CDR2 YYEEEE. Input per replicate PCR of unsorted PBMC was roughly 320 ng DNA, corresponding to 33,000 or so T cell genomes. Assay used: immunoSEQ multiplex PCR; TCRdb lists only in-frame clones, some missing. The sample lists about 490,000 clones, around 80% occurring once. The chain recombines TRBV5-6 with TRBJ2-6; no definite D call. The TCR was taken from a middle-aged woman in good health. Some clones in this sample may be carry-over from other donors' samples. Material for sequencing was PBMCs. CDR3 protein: CASSYGPSGANVLTF. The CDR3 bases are TGTGCCAGCAGCTATGGGCCCTCTGGGGCCAACGTCCTGACTTTC.